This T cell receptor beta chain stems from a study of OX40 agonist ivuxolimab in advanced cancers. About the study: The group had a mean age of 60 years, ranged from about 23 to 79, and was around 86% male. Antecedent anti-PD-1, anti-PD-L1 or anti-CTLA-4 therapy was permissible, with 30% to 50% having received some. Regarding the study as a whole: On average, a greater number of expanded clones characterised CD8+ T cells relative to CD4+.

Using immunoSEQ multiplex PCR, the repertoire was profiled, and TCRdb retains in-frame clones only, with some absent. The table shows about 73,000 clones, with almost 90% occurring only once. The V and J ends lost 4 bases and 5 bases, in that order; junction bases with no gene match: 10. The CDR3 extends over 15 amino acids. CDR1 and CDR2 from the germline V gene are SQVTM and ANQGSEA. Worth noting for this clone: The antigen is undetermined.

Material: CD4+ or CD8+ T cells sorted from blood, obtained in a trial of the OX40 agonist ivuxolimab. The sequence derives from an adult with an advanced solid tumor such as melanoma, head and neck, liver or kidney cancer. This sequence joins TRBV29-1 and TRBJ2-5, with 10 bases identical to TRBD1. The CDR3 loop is CSVAPPGQGQETQYF. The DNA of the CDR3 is TGCAGCGTTGCTCCACCGGGACAGGGGCAGGAGACCCAGTACTTC.